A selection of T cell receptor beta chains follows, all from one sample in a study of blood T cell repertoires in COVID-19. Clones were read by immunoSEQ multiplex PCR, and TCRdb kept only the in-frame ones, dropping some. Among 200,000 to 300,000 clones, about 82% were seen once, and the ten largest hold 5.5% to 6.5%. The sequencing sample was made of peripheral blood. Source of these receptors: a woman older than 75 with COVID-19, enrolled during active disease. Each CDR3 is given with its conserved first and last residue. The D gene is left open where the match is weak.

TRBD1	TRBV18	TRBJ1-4	CASSPGQIEWRKLFF
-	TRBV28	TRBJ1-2	CASGRGSTF
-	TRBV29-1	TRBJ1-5	CSVRTGNQPQHF
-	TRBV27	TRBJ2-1	CASSWFPGMRNEQFF
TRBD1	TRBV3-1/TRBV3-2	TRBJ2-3	CASSQRQGITDTQYF
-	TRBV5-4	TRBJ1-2	CASSVAGVGYTF
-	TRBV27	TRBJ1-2	CASSFGVLGYGYTF
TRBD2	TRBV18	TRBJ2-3	CASSPRSGGAQDTQYF
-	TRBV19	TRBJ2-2	CASSKTGGTGELFF
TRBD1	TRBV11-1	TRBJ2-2	CASSVGQTYTGELFF
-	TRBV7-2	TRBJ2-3	CASSLGGTVDTQYF
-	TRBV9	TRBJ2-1	CASSVAGHTPPGNEQFF
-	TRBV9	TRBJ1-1	CASSGHGGGRTEAFF
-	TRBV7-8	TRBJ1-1	CASSAGRLYTEAFF
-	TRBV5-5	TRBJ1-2	CASSLDRGFQGGYTF
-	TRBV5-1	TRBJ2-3	CASSPGGHPSTDTQYF
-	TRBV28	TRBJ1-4	CASSPLNEKLFF
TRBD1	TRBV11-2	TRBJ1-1	CASSLDRDRAMNTEAFF
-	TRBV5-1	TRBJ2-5	CASSLESNRGFQETQYF
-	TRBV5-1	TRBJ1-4	CASSPRGINEKLFF
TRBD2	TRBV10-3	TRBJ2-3	CATVKTGGLGTDTQYF
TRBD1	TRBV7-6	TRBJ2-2	CASSSPGTVRGELFF
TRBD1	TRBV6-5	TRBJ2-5	CASTVGGLQETQYF
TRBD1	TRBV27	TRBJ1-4	CASRVGQGSRKLFF
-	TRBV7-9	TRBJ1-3	CASSLIGGSSSGNTIYF
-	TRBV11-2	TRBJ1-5	CASSFGGAGNQPQHF
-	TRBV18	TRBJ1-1	CASSLDPYTGVGNTEAFF
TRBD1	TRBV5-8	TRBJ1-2	CASSLPGTGLYGYTF
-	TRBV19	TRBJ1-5	CASSTEQGSGQPQHF
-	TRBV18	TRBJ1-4	CASSPAGVSEKLFF
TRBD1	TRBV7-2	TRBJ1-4	CASSERTGGEGKLFF
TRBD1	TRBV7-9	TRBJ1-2	CASSPGQGVGYGYTF
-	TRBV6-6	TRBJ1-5	CASSYVQGDNQPQHF
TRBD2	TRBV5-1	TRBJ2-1	CASSSEGLAHYNEQFF
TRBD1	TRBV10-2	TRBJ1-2	CASSETQGQLYGYTF
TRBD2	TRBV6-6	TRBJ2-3	CASRPGLAGDTQYF
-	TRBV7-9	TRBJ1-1	CASNSGANTEAFF
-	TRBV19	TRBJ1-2	CASSGLTLYGYTF
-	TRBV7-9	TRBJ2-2	CASSPQGTGELFF
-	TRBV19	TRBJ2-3	CASSPGFGTDTQYF
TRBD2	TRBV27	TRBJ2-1	CASSLTGTREIEQFF
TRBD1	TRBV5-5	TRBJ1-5	CASSPSTGSSPQHF
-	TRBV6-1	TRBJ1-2	CASSEPIKALYGYTF
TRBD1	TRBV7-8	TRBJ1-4	CASSSDRLNEKLFF
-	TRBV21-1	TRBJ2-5	CAGGGDPETQYF
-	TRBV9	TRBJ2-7	CASSVVGNPRAEQYF
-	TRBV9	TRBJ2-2	CASSVVATANTGELFF
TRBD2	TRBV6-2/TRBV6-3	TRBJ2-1	CASSYSGLEQFF
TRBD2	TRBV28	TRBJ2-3	CASSPIDSGVRTDTQYF
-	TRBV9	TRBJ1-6	CASTGSNGNSPLHF
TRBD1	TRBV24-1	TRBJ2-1	CATGTGGFYEQFF
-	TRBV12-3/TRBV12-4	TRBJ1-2	CASRTQVYGYTF
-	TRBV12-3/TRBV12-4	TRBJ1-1	CASSLKDSTGAFF
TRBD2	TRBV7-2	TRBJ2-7	CASSLAKGLAVYEQYF
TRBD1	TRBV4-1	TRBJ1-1	CASSRTGTDWIVTEAFF
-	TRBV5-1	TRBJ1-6	CASSSSSQGISSPLHF